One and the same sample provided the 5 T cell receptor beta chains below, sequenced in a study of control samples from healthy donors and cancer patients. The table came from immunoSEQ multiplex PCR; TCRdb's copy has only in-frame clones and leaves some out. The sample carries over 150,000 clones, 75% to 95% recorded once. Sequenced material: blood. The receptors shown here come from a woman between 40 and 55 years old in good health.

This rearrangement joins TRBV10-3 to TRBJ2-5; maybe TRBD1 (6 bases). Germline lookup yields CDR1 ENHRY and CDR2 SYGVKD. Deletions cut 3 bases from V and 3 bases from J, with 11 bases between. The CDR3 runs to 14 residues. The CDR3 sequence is CAISDSGHKETQYF. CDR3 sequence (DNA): TGTGCCATCAGTGACTCGGGACACAAAGAGACCCAGTACTTC.

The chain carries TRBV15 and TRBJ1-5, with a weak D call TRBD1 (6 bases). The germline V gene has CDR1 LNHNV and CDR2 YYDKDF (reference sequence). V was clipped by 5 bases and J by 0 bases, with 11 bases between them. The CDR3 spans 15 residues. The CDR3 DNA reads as TGTGCCACCAGCGCCGACAGGTATAGCAATCAGCCCCAGCATTTT. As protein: CATSADRYSNQPQHF.

CDR3 sequence reads: CASSKVCVAGSFSSRNQPQHF. The CDR3 DNA reads as TGTGCCAGCAGCAAAGTCTGCGTGGCCGGGAGTTTTTCGAGTCGAAATCAGCCCCAGCATTTT. The rearrangement uses TRBV21-1 and TRBJ1-5. TRBV21-1 is classified as a pseudogene. The CDR3 has 21 residues.

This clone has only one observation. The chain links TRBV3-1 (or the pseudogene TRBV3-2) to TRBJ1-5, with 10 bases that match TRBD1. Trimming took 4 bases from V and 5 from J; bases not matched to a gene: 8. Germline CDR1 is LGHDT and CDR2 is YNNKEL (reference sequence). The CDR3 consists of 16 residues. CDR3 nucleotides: TGTGCCAGCAGCCGATCCGGGGGGACAGGGGATCAGCCCCAGCATTTT. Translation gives CASSRSGGTGDQPQHF.

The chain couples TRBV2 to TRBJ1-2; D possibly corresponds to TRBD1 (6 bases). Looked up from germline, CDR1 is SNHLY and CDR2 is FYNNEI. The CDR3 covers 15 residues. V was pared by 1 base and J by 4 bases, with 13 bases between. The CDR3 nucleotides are TGTGCCAGCAGTGAAGGTCGGACAGCTGTCTATGGCTACACCTTC. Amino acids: CASSEGRTAVYGYTF.